This TCR beta chain was observed in a study of cytomegalovirus exposure and HLA in healthy donors. With 60 Vbeta and 13 Jbeta primers, the PCR was carried out. Assay used: immunoSEQ multiplex PCR; TCRdb lists only in-frame clones, some missing. The sample yields roughly 230,000 clones, around 90% seen once. Regarding this clone: Its antigen is still unknown.

Study outcomes and limitations: Among TCR beta chains, those listed as cytomegalovirus-associated numbered over 150. It was shown in a later analysis that HLA-associated TCR beta chains were more clonally expanded than other, equally common chains.

The junction had 6 bases not matched to a gene; V was cut back by 0 bases and J by 4 bases. Per germline, CDR1 SGHNT and CDR2 YYREEE (reference sequence). The CDR3 runs 16 residues. V and J are TRBV5-4 and TRBJ2-1, with 8 bases aligning to TRBD2. The sequence derives from a girl aged 2 to 10 in good health and CMV-seronegative. What was sequenced was PBMCs. The CDR3 loop reads CASSLVRGGVYNEQFF. The DNA of the CDR3 is TGTGCCAGCAGCTTGGTTCGGGGGGGGGTTTACAATGAGCAGTTCTTC.